This TCR beta chain was documented in a study of T cells in Graves' hyperthyroidism and ophthalmopathy. Template material for amplifying TCR beta CDR3 regions consisted of RNA transcripts. HTBI primers were employed in a first-round RT-PCR of the TCR CDR3. In TCRdb, the multiplex PCR reads were re-called with MiXCR into one record per CDR3 protein. This table holds over 700,000 distinct CDR3 sequences, 38% found once. Based on clinical symptoms, serum thyroxine and TRAb, thyroid ultrasound and orbital computed tomography, diagnoses were reached. Details on this clonotype: Its specificity is not known.

Study-level findings and limits: It was a median 6.5 months before onset that the model predicted ophthalmopathy.

The germline V gene encodes CDR1 KGHDR and CDR2 SFDVKD. CDR3 length equals 14 residues. The V and J ends lost 3 bases and 2 bases respectively, with 9 bases between them. Sequencing was carried out using blood. This sequence joins TRBV24-1 and TRBJ2-5, with D possibly being TRBD2 (6 bases). This TCR derives from a man younger than 30 with Graves' hyperthyroidism. CDR3 loop: CATSDGDSQETQYF. In DNA form, the CDR3 reads TGTGCCACCAGTGATGGGGACTCTCAAGAGACCCAGTACTTC.